This is a list of T cell receptor beta chains from one sample in a study of Ad26.COV2.S vaccination and SARS-CoV-2 variants. The data were produced by immunoSEQ multiplex PCR, yet TCRdb's version contains in-frame clones alone and is incomplete. The table includes roughly 350,000 clones, 88% detected once. This specimen consisted of peripheral blood, obtained in a trial of Ad26.COV2.S vaccine versus placebo. All receptors derive from a person between 18 and 65 years old who received the Ad26.COV2.S COVID-19 vaccine or a placebo. Each CDR3 is given with its conserved first and last residue. A D gene is named only where the DNA matches it firmly. Size is omitted from some rows. Given values are once, few, many or a class for expanded clones.

>-|TRBJ2-5|TRBV6-5|12|-
CASRWGQETQYF
TGTGCCAGCAGGTGGGGTCAAGAGACCCAGTACTTC
>-|TRBJ1-6|TRBV5-6|15|-
CASSLASGSNSPLHF
TGTGCCAGCAGCTTGGCCTCAGGGAGCAATTCACCCCTCCACTTT
>-|TRBJ1-2|TRBV5-8|15|-
CASSRPPGEDYGYTF
TGTGCCAGCAGCCGTCCGCCAGGGGAGGACTATGGCTACACCTTC
>-|TRBJ2-7|TRBV3-1/TRBV3-2|14|-
CASSPQLLSYEQYF
TGTGCCAGCAGCCCTCAGCTTCTCTCCTACGAGCAGTACTTC
>-|TRBJ1-2|TRBV11-2|14|-
CASTLRGGNYGYTF
TGTGCCAGCACCCTTAGGGGGGGGAACTATGGCTACACCTTC
>-|TRBJ2-3|TRBV11-3|17|-
CASSLSIGGGSTDTQYF
TGTGCCAGCAGCTTATCGATCGGGGGCGGAAGCACAGATACGCAGTATTTT
>-|TRBJ1-6|TRBV7-9|15|-
CASSPLGGSNSPLHF
TGTGCCAGCAGCCCCCTGGGGGGTTCCAATTCACCCCTCCACTTT
>-|TRBJ2-3|TRBV7-2|15|-
CASTPGTGSTDTQYF
TGTGCCAGCACCCCGGGCACAGGATCCACAGATACGCAGTATTTT
>-|TRBJ2-1|TRBV30|13|TRBD2
CAWTSGPYNEQFF
TGTGCCTGGACTAGCGGACCATACAATGAGCAGTTCTTC
>-|TRBJ1-5|TRBV19|15|TRBD1
CASADRGYSNQPQHF
TGTGCCAGTGCGGACAGGGGATATAGCAATCAGCCCCAGCATTTT
>-|TRBJ2-1|TRBV5-6|18|TRBD2
CASRGGRAVLVSGNEQFF
TGTGCCAGCAGGGGCGGGAGGGCCGTACTGGTTTCGGGCAATGAGCAGTTCTTC
>-|TRBJ2-1|TRBV28|9|-
CASGTGLFF
TGTGCCAGCGGAACAGGGTTGTTCTTC
>-|TRBJ1-1|TRBV5-1|13|-
CASSLQENTEAFF
TGCGCCAGCAGCTTACAGGAGAACACTGAAGCTTTCTTT
>-|TRBJ1-4|TRBV19|12|-
CAGGQLGEKLFF
TGTGCCGGGGGACAACTCGGTGAAAAACTGTTTTTT
>-|TRBJ2-7|TRBV4-1|17|TRBD1
CASSRAVTGGTTYEQYF
TGCGCCAGCAGCAGAGCAGTGACAGGGGGAACAACCTACGAGCAGTACTTC
>-|TRBJ1-1|TRBV23-1|13|-
CAHGSSRSPEAFF
TGCGCCCACGGTAGTAGCAGGAGTCCTGAAGCTTTCTTT
>-|TRBJ2-5|TRBV4-3|15|-
CASSQGGRTQETQYF
TGCGCCAGCAGCCAAGGCGGACGGACACAAGAGACCCAGTACTTC
>-|TRBJ2-7|TRBV28|14|TRBD2
CAGAAGGKSYEQYF
TGTGCCGGAGCAGCGGGAGGGAAATCCTACGAGCAGTACTTC
>-|TRBJ1-2|TRBV5-1|14|TRBD1
CASSLGDREYGYTF
TGCGCCAGCAGCTTGGGGGACAGGGAATATGGCTACACCTTC
>-|TRBJ1-5|TRBV7-9|19|-
CASSLVLASVPYSNQPQHF
TGTGCCAGCAGCTTAGTCTTGGCGTCAGTTCCCTATAGCAATCAGCCCCAGCATTTT
>-|TRBJ2-7|TRBV20-1|14|-
CSASGTGTSYEQYF
TGCAGTGCTAGTGGTACAGGGACTTCCTACGAGCAGTACTTC
>-|TRBJ2-7|TRBV28|16|TRBD2
CASRPPGVGGAYEQYF
TGTGCCAGCAGACCTCCGGGGGTCGGGGGGGCCTACGAGCAGTACTTC
>-|TRBJ2-3|TRBV9|18|TRBD2
CASSVGSGGGPSTDTQYF
TGTGCCAGCAGCGTAGGGTCAGGCGGGGGTCCCAGCACAGATACGCAGTATTTT
>-|TRBJ1-3|TRBV20-1|14|TRBD1
CSASNTGGRNTIYF
TGCAGTGCTAGTAATACAGGGGGACGGAACACCATATATTTT
>-|TRBJ2-1|TRBV18|15|-
CASSPTSRPQGEQFF
TGTGCCAGCTCACCAACTAGCCGCCCGCAGGGTGAGCAGTTCTTC
>-|TRBJ1-6|TRBV3-1/TRBV3-2|15|TRBD1
CASSHGTGVRGPLHF
TGTGCCAGCAGCCACGGGACAGGGGTTAGGGGACCCCTCCACTTT
>-|TRBJ2-7|TRBV4-3|14|-
CASSQDLGDYEQYF
TGCGCCAGCAGCCAAGATCTCGGAGACTACGAGCAGTACTTC
>once|TRBJ1-4|TRBV28|15|-
CASTPLARNNEKLFF
TGTGCCAGCACCCCGCTCGCCAGAAATAATGAAAAACTGTTTTTT
>-|TRBJ1-2|TRBV9|15|-
CASSVGDKGNYGYTF
TGTGCCAGCAGCGTAGGTGACAAGGGAAACTATGGCTACACCTTC
>-|TRBJ2-1|TRBV19|16|TRBD2
CASSPIAGGPGNEQFF
TGTGCCAGTAGTCCTATAGCGGGAGGGCCGGGCAATGAGCAGTTCTTC
>-|TRBJ2-7|TRBV5-1|14|-
CASSLRTESYEQYF
TGCGCCAGCAGCTTGCGGACAGAATCCTACGAGCAGTACTTC
>-|TRBJ2-1|TRBV9|15|TRBD1
CASSQTPDRVYEQFF
TGTGCCAGCAGCCAGACACCCGACAGGGTGTATGAGCAGTTCTTC
>-|TRBJ2-7|TRBV6-5|15|TRBD1
CASSRPGQGAYEQYF
TGTGCCAGCAGCCGACCGGGACAGGGGGCCTACGAGCAGTACTTC
>-|TRBJ1-2|TRBV5-4|14|-
CASSKDRSPYGYTF
TGTGCCAGCAGCAAAGACAGGAGCCCCTATGGCTACACCTTC
>-|TRBJ2-2|TRBV5-1|15|TRBD1
CASSLDRGDTGELFF
TGCGCCAGCAGCCTGGACAGGGGAGACACCGGGGAGCTGTTTTTT
>-|TRBJ1-4|TRBV30|14|-
CAWSLGPGGEKLFF
TGTGCCTGGAGTCTCGGGCCGGGGGGTGAAAAACTGTTTTTT
>-|TRBJ2-1|TRBV9|14|-
CASSKQGEFDEQFF
TGTGCCAGCAGCAAACAGGGTGAGTTCGATGAGCAGTTCTTC
>-|TRBJ2-7|TRBV6-2/TRBV6-3|11|-
CASSLLYEQYF
TGTGCCAGCAGTCTCCTATACGAGCAGTACTTC
>once|TRBJ1-2|TRBV6-1|17|-
CASSEIRRGDLNYGYTF
TGTGCCAGCAGTGAAATTCGGAGAGGAGATTTAAACTATGGCTACACCTTC
>-|TRBJ2-7|TRBV4-3|15|-
CASSQDLGFGLEQYF
TGCGCCAGCAGCCAAGATCTAGGTTTCGGCCTCGAGCAGTACTTC
>-|TRBJ2-7|TRBV28|14|-
CASSIRGLTYEQYF
TGTGCCAGCAGCATCCGGGGCCTAACCTACGAGCAGTACTTC
>-|TRBJ1-5|TRBV7-9|14|-
CASSRTESNQPQHF
TGTGCCAGCAGCCGGACAGAATCCAATCAGCCCCAGCATTTT
>-|TRBJ1-1|TRBV7-8|14|-
CASSLGPGSTEAFF
TGTGCCAGCAGCTTAGGTCCAGGCTCCACTGAAGCTTTCTTT
>-|TRBJ2-5|TRBV29-1|16|TRBD2
CSVGRPSGRIIETQYF
TGCAGCGTTGGTAGGCCTAGCGGGAGGATCATAGAGACCCAGTACTTC